Each of the 14 T cell receptor beta chains below was sequenced from the same sample in a study of T cells in Graves' hyperthyroidism and ophthalmopathy (dated by TCRdb to the late 2010s). Library preparation employed multiplex PCR. The sequencer was an Illumina HiSeq 2000. The TCR beta CDR3 regions were amplified from the RNA transcripts. A first-round RT-PCR of the TCR CDR3 used the HTBI primer set with the Qiagen OneStep RT-PCR kit. Through fastp at Q25 and MiXCR, TCRdb rebuilt clones from the public reads, retaining in-frame beta chains. Every entry covers one CDR3 protein and lists the most common genes and DNA from its rows. Present in this sample are 250,000 to 300,000 distinct CDR3 sequences, roughly 13% of which were seen just once. The top ten hold roughly 8.2% of the sample. Material: blood. All receptors come from a woman between 40 and 55 years old with Graves' hyperthyroidism.

This clonotype was seen repeatedly, ten times or more. V gene TRBV12-3 or TRBV12-4 combines with J gene TRBJ2-7, with 13 bases aligning to TRBD2. Unmatched junction bases numbered 4, after V lost 5 bases and J lost 0 bases. CDR3 length equals 16 residues. DNA of the CDR3: TGTGCCAGCAGTCCGCGGACTAGCGGGAGCTCCTACGAGCAGTACTTC. Amino acid sequence: CASSPRTSGSSYEQYF.

This clonotype was detected ten times or more. The rearrangement links TRBV7-3 to TRBJ2-1; D is possibly TRBD2 (6 bases). V lost 8 bases and J lost 4, with 12 bases in between. Germline V gene lookup returns CDR1 SGHTA and CDR2 FQGTGA. This CDR3 comprises 13 residues. The CDR3 reads CASGLAPYNEQFF. The DNA of the CDR3 is TGTGCCAGCGGGCTAGCGCCTTACAATGAGCAGTTCTTC.

This clonotype was counted at least ten times. The chain carries TRBV24-1 and TRBJ2-5; a possible D gene is TRBD1 (6 bases). This CDR3 spans 16 amino acids. V was pared by 0 bases and J by 5 bases, with 15 bases between. The germline gives CDR1 KGHDR, CDR2 SFDVKD. The CDR3 is CATSDLPGHGAETQYF. The CDR3 DNA reads TGTGCCACCAGTGATTTGCCGGGACACGGAGCTGAGACCCAGTACTTC.

In this sample, this clonotype turned up many times. The rearrangement uses TRBV28 and TRBJ2-1; tentative D call: TRBD2 (5 bases). Trimming took 3 bases from V and 4 from J, leaving 13 bases between them. This CDR3 region has 15 residues. Per the germline V gene, CDR1 is MDHEN and CDR2 is SYDVKM. CDR3 protein: CASSFLGSEYNEQFF. The CDR3 DNA reads TGTGCCAGCAGTTTTTTGGGTAGCGAGTACAATGAGCAGTTCTTC. The variable domain in full, completed from reference TRBV28 and TRBJ2-1, reads DVKVTQSSRYLVKRTGEKVFLECVQDMDHENMFWYRQDPGLGLRLIYFSYDVKMKEKGDIPEGYSVSREKKERFSLILESASTNQTSMYLCASSFLGSEYNEQFFGPGTRLTVL.

This clonotype was seen ten or more times. The chain couples TRBV28 to TRBJ2-5, with 13 bases matching TRBD2. The CDR3 loop spans 15 amino acids. CDR1 and CDR2 (germline): MDHEN, SYDVKM. Trimming at V came to 10 bases and at J to 2 bases, leaving 7 bases not matched to a gene. The DNA for the CDR3 is TGTGCCACACGTAAGGGACTAGCGGGACAAGAGACCCAGTACTTC. As protein: CATRKGLAGQETQYF.

This clonotype was picked up many times. V is TRBV2 and J is TRBJ1-2, with D hard to call. This CDR3 comprises 14 residues. Per germline, CDR1 SNHLY and CDR2 FYNNEI. V gave up 5 bases and J gave up 1 base, with 11 bases separating them. CDR3 sequence: CASSLDIRNYGYTF. The CDR3, as DNA: TGTGCCAGCAGTCTAGACATTCGTAACTATGGCTACACCTTC.

This clonotype was seen many times. The chain employs TRBV7-3 and TRBJ2-5; the D gene could be TRBD1 or TRBD2 (5 bases each). Trimming removed 5 bases at V and 6 bases at J, with 13 bases between. The CDR3 runs to 13 residues. Germline CDR1 reads SGHTA; CDR2 reads FQGTGA. The CDR3 nucleotides are TGTGCCAGCAGCAGGGACGGTGCACAGACCCAGTACTTC. Its translation is CASSRDGAQTQYF.

CDR3 residues: CSARDGTDTGELFF. Written as DNA, the CDR3 is TGCAGTGCTAGAGACGGGACCGACACCGGGGAGCTGTTTTTT. The chain has TRBV20-1 and TRBJ2-2; D is tentatively TRBD1 or TRBD2 (5 bases each). The ends were cut back, 0 bases at V and 3 bases at J, with 8 bases in the middle. CDR1 and CDR2 (germline): DFQATT, SNEGSKA (reference sequence). CDR3 length: 14 amino acids.

Many counts were recorded for this clonotype. In DNA, the CDR3 is TGTGCCAGCAGCTGGGGTTTGGGTGGAAACACCATATATTTT. Amino acid sequence: CASSWGLGGNTIYF. The chain recombines TRBV7-8 with TRBJ1-3; D is unresolved. Per germline, CDR1 SGHVS and CDR2 FQNEAQ. V shed 4 bases and J shed 3 bases, with 10 bases lying between them. The CDR3 is 14 residues long.

V usage is TRBV18 and J usage is TRBJ1-5, with 7 bases fitting TRBD1. Germline lookup yields CDR1 KGHSH and CDR2 LQKENI. Trimming removed 2 bases from V and 4 bases from J; junction bases left unmatched: 5. This CDR3 comprises 15 residues. CDR3 amino acids: CASSPIGQENQPQHF. As DNA, the CDR3 is TGTGCCAGCTCACCAATAGGACAGGAGAATCAGCCCCAGCATTTT.

This clonotype was observed at least ten times. The genes are TRBV2 and TRBJ2-3; tentative D call: TRBD1 (6 bases). The CDR3 spans 14 residues. Trimming pared 6 bases from V and 0 bases from J, leaving 10 bases between. Germline V CDR1 and CDR2: SNHLY, FYNNEI. The CDR3 DNA is TGTGCCAGCAGGATCAGGGGAAGCACAGATACGCAGTATTTT. Translation: CASRIRGSTDTQYF.

This clonotype was observed many times. The chain employs TRBV30 and TRBJ1-1, with a tentative D call TRBD1 (5 bases). Looked up from germline, CDR1 is GTSNPN and CDR2 is SVGIG (reference sequence). Trimming shortened V by 5 bases and J by 5 bases, and 12 bases separated the two germline ends. CDR3 size: 12 residues. The CDR3 DNA reads as TGTGCCTGGGCTCCAACAGGAACTGAAGCTTTCTTT. This codes for CAWAPTGTEAFF. Looking up the rest from reference TRBV30 and TRBJ1-1 gives the full variable domain: SQTIHQWPATLVQPVGSPLSLECTVEGTSNPNLYWYRQAAGRGLQLLFYSVGIGQISSEVPQNLSASRPQDRQFILSSKKLLLSDSGFYLCAWAPTGTEAFFGQGTRLTVV.

The chain carries TRBV6-2 or TRBV6-3 and TRBJ2-6, with 12 bases matching TRBD1. There are 16 residues in the CDR3. Per the germline V gene, CDR1 is MNHEY and CDR2 is SVGEGT. V lost 10 bases and J lost 3; bases outside the gene matches: 7. Written as DNA, the CDR3 is TGTGCCAACAGGGACAGGGGGCTTTTTGGGGCCAACGTCCTGACTTTC. Its protein product is CANRDRGLFGANVLTF.

The chain joins TRBV3-1 to TRBJ2-3; TRBD1 agrees at 7 bases. CDR1 LGHDT and CDR2 YNNKEL come from the germline V gene (reference sequence). With V trimmed by 6 bases and J by 6 bases, 6 bases remained unmatched. This CDR3 is built from 13 residues. This chain's CDR3 is CASSKGGVDTQYF. The CDR3 DNA is TGTGCCAGCAGTAAAGGGGGCGTGGATACGCAGTATTTT.